This T cell receptor beta chain is drawn from a study of blood T cell repertoires in COVID-19. Study context: Some COVID-19 samples were acute and others convalescent; all came from the United States, Italy and Spain.

As handled by the study authors: Amplified reference gene primers provided the basis for estimating nucleated cell counts. The assay was immunoSEQ multiplex PCR, and TCRdb's table has in-frame clones only and misses some. Clonal size and the V and J genes are those of that table, whereas D and trimming came from the DNA. The sample records under 300,000 clones, around four fifths being singletons. What was sequenced was peripheral blood. This TCR derives from a woman in her fifties or sixties with active or convalescent COVID-19.

This chain's CDR3 is CASRKTGTYGYTF. The CDR3 coding sequence is TGTGCCAGCAGAAAAACAGGGACCTATGGCTACACCTTC. The rearrangement links TRBV12-3 or TRBV12-4 to TRBJ1-2, with a possible D match to TRBD1 (6 bases). The V gene lost 6 bases and the J gene lost 4 bases, with 12 bases spanning the gap. This CDR3 spans 13 amino acids.